These T cell receptor beta chains were read from a single sample in a study of beta chain features in type 1 diabetes. Some clones are missing from TCRdb's copy, which holds only in-frame ones; the method was immunoSEQ multiplex PCR. In the table there are about 160,000 clones, just over 8% of which are singletons. Sequencing input: central memory CD4+ T cells from blood. These receptors originate from a woman between 18 and 30 years old with type 1 diabetes. Both conserved end residues are part of each CDR3. D genes are given only for firm matches. The size field is filled for only some rows; it gives once, few, many or a size class.

abundance,v_gene,j_gene,d_gene,CDR3aa,CDR3nt
few,TRBV10-3,TRBJ2-5,.,CAISEHAGRAETQYF,TGTGCCATCAGTGAGCACGCAGGGCGAGCGGAGACCCAGTACTTC
.,TRBV21-1,TRBJ2-7,.,CASEPGQVTYEQYF,TGTGCCAGCGAACCGGGACAGGTAACCTACGAGCAGTACTTC
.,TRBV4-1,TRBJ2-2,.,CASSQDWGNEGNTGELFF,TGCGCCAGCAGCCAAGACTGGGGAAACGAGGGAAACACCGGGGAGCTGTTTTTT
many,TRBV5-4,TRBJ2-3,.,CASSLEVEADTQYF,TGTGCCAGCAGCCTGGAGGTAGAGGCAGATACGCAGTATTTT
.,TRBV21-1,TRBJ2-7,.,CASSIWRRGYEQYF,TGTGCCAGCAGCATTTGGCGGAGGGGCTACGAGCAGTACTTC
few,TRBV7-3,TRBJ2-3,TRBD2,CASSLRGTTSGSTDTQYF,TGTGCCAGCAGCTTAAGAGGTACAACTAGCGGGAGCACAGATACGCAGTATTTT
few,TRBV6-5,TRBJ1-5,TRBD1,CASGTGGLQPQHF,TGTGCCAGCGGGACAGGGGGCTTACAGCCCCAGCATTTT
.,TRBV7-2,TRBJ1-1,.,CASGGYNTEAFF,TGTGCCAGCGGGGGGTACAACACTGAAGCTTTCTTT
.,TRBV4-3,TRBJ1-4,TRBD1,CASSQRQGAGEKLFF,TGCGCCAGCAGCCAGCGACAGGGGGCGGGTGAAAAACTGTTTTTT
few,TRBV11-1,TRBJ2-7,TRBD2,CASSPGLAGGPEEQYF,TGTGCCAGCAGCCCAGGACTAGCGGGAGGGCCGGAGGAGCAGTACTTC
few,TRBV9,TRBJ2-2,.,CASSASPGRAGELFF,TGTGCCAGCAGCGCCTCACCTGGGCGAGCAGGAGAGCTGTTTTTT
.,TRBV6-5,TRBJ2-1,.,CASRDGQQQFF,TGTGCCAGCAGGGACGGACAGCAGCAGTTCTTC
few,TRBV5-8,TRBJ2-1,TRBD1,CASSPRVGGSEQFF,TGTGCCAGCAGCCCACGGGTAGGGGGCAGTGAGCAGTTCTTC
.,TRBV30,TRBJ2-1,TRBD2,CAWSDLAGGPNEQFF,TGTGCCTGGAGCGACCTAGCGGGAGGGCCGAATGAGCAGTTCTTC
few,TRBV28,TRBJ1-1,.,CASMDSPSTEAFF,TGTGCCAGCATGGACAGTCCAAGCACTGAAGCTTTCTTT
.,TRBV5-1,TRBJ2-3,TRBD2,CASSPGGTSGKDTQYF,TGCGCCAGCAGCCCAGGCGGGACTAGCGGAAAAGATACGCAGTATTTT
.,TRBV5-8,TRBJ2-3,.,CASRPGAGTTDTQYF,TGTGCCAGCAGACCCGGGGCGGGGACTACAGATACGCAGTATTTT
few,TRBV25-1,TRBJ1-2,.,CASTGDTSPGYTF,TGTGCCAGCACGGGGGATACCTCCCCTGGCTACACCTTC